This T cell receptor (beta chain) derives from a study of shared clonotypes between healthy human individuals. Study-wide findings and caveats: The study drew on few donors, limiting represented genetic and exposure-history diversity.

Comment on this clone: No antigen is known for it.

Naivety among CD8 cells was defined by CD45RO negativity and positive CCR7 selection, thereby excluding terminally differentiated effector memory CD45RA+ cells. The assay used deep level. Profiling relied on immunoSEQ multiplex PCR, and the TCRdb table lists in-frame clones only, not all of them. The sample shows around 2.1 million clones, 85% to 95% of them seen only once. V lost 6 bases to trimming and J lost 5 bases, with 7 bases between them. Germline V CDR1 and CDR2: WNHNN, SYGVQD (reference sequence). CDR3 size: 11 residues. This TCR was recovered from a man younger than 35 in good health. Some clones in this sample may be carry-over from other donors' samples. The chain uses TRBV10-1 and TRBJ1-1; D remains ambiguous. What was sequenced was naive CD8+ T cells from PBMCs. The CDR3 nucleotides read TGCGCCAGCAGAGAAGGGACTGAAGCTTTCTTT. Amino acids: CASREGTEAFF.